The 30 T cell receptor beta chains in this list originate from one sample, sequenced in a study of T cells in women clearing cervical HPV infection. Generated by immunoSEQ multiplex PCR, the TCRdb table keeps only in-frame clones and is missing some. The sample includes roughly 28,000 clones. Sequenced input: blood buffy coat. The receptors shown here come from a woman between 18 and 69 years old with a cervical HPV16 infection that either progressed to CIN3+ or cleared (not recorded which).

Of note for this clone: Read coverage stops 3 residues before the CDR3 terminus; the germline J gene supplies the remainder. This rearrangement joins TRBV11-3 to TRBJ2-1; possibly TRBD2 for D (6 bases). Germline V lookup: CDR1 SGHNT, CDR2 YENEEA. The CDR3 spans 12 residues. The V end was cut by 6 bases, the J end by 7 bases, with 10 bases between. The CDR3 spells CASRGSGNEQFF. The sequenced part of the CDR3 DNA is TGTGCCAGCAGAGGGAGCGGGAATGAG.

About this clone itself: The CDR3 is cut off 3 residues early in the read; its end comes from the germline J gene. The V call is TRBV7-8, the J call TRBJ2-3; D is unresolved. Germline V gene lookup returns CDR1 SGHVS and CDR2 FQNEAQ. This CDR3 contains 14 residues. This CDR3 reads CASSLWMGQETQYF. Partial CDR3 DNA: TGTGCCAGCAGCTTATGGATGGGCCAAGAGACG.

Comments on this clone: The germline gene is not matched at one end of the junction; a read error may be the cause. The read finishes 3 residues shy of the CDR3 end, and the germline J gene is used to complete it. Other DNA variants within this sample encode the same CDR3. The J gene is TRBJ1-3, the V gene TRBV29-1; 10 positions match TRBD1. Germline loops: CDR1 SQVTM, CDR2 ANQGSEA. The CDR3 length is 14 residues. The covered CDR3 bases are TGCAGCGCCACCATTCGGACAGGGGGAAACACG. It translates to CSATIRTGGNT. The complete CDR3 protein is CSATIRTGGNTIYF.

Details on this clone: The DNA ends 3 residues before the CDR3 does, and the rest of the CDR3 is filled in from the germline J gene. The chain employs TRBV2 and TRBJ1-4; D not certain. Looked up from germline, CDR1 is SNHLY and CDR2 is FYNNEI. The CDR3 has 14 amino acids. V lost 3 bases and J 0 bases, leaving 5 bases between the germline ends. The CDR3 bases that were read are TGTGCCAGCAGTGATCCGTCAACTAATGAAAAA. Translation gives CASSDPSTNEK. The whole CDR3 region reads CASSDPSTNEKLFF.

Turning to this clone: Coverage ceases 3 residues before the CDR3 finishes, and the germline J gene fills in the end. The chain carries TRBV7-6 and TRBJ2-3; 8 bases match TRBD2. This CDR3 contains 15 residues. CDR1 SGHVS and CDR2 FNYEAQ come from the germline V gene. J was trimmed by 3 bases and V by 5 bases; bases with no gene match: 7. The CDR3 is CASSRMAGGTDTQYF. CDR3 DNA (partial): TGTGCCAGCAGCCGAATGGCGGGAGGTACAGATACG.

Partial CDR3 DNA: TGTGCCAGCACATCTAGTAGAGGGACAGAAGAGACC. It is translated as CASTSSRGTEET. In full, the CDR3 reads CASTSSRGTEETQYF. The chain joins TRBV7-2 to TRBJ2-5; TRBD1 matches 7 bases. The CDR3 end lies 3 residues beyond the end of the read and is filled in from the germline J gene. The junction had 11 bases not matched to a gene; V was cut back by 7 bases and J by 3 bases. The CDR3 is 15 amino acids. Looked up from germline, CDR1 is SGHTA and CDR2 is FQGNSA.

Concerning this clone: The read finishes 3 residues shy of the CDR3 end, and the germline J gene is used to complete it. This chain joins TRBV6-2 or TRBV6-3 and TRBJ2-2, with 8 bases matching TRBD1. This CDR3 spans 15 amino acids. The trim removed 0 bases at V and 7 bases at J, leaving 4 bases unmatched. Germline CDR1 is MNHEY and CDR2 is SVGEGT. The DNA read from the CDR3 is TGTGCCAGCAGTTACTCGTCAGGGGGCGTCGGGGAG. Residues: CASSYSSGGVGE. The whole CDR3 reads CASSYSSGGVGELFF.

Points on this clone: The CDR3 is cut off 3 residues early in the read; its end comes from the germline J gene. The chain links TRBV7-2 to TRBJ2-5; D gene uncertain. Germline V gene data show CDR1 as SGHTA and CDR2 as FQGNSA. The CDR3 sequence is 14 residues long. Trimming took off 3 bases at V and 0 bases at J, with 8 bases between the two ends. The covered CDR3 bases are TGTGCCAGCAGCTTTCAGGCAAACCAAGAGACC. It is translated as CASSFQANQET. The CDR3 reads in full as CASSFQANQETQYF. Full variable domain (outside the CDR3, taken from reference TRBV7-2 and TRBJ2-5): GAGVSQSPSNKVTEKGKDVELRCDPISGHTALYWYRQSLGQGLEFLIYFQGNSAPDKSGLPSDRFSAERTGGSVSTLTIQRTQQEDSAVYLCASSFQANQETQYFGPGTRLLVL.

A note on this clone: The read finishes 3 residues shy of the CDR3 end, and the germline J gene is used to complete it. This chain connects TRBV7-9 to TRBJ2-1; D remains ambiguous. Germline values: CDR1 SEHNR, CDR2 FQNEAQ (reference sequence). V dropped 5 bases and J dropped 8 bases, with 10 bases sitting between them. This CDR3 contains 12 residues. CDR3 residues: CASSLLRDEQFF. The sequenced part of the CDR3 DNA is TGTGCCAGCAGCCTTCTGCGAGATGAG.

A remark on this clone: Read coverage stops 3 residues before the CDR3 terminus; the germline J gene supplies the remainder. The chain carries TRBV20-1 and TRBJ2-5; TRBD2 aligns across 7 bases. The V and J ends lost 3 bases and 0 bases, in that order; junction bases with no gene match: 10. This CDR3 is built from 16 residues. CDR1 and CDR2 from the germline V gene are DFQATT and SNEGSKA (reference sequence). The CDR3 bases that were read are TGCAGTGCTAGGCTCCTGGGTCTAGCGGACCAAGAGACC. Translation gives CSARLLGLADQET. The full CDR3 sequence reads CSARLLGLADQETQYF.

As concerns this clone: With the read ending 3 residues before the CDR3 end, the germline J gene is used to fill in that end. The genes are TRBV30 and TRBJ2-2, with D possibly matching TRBD1 (5 bases). Germline lookup yields CDR1 GTSNPN and CDR2 SVGIG (reference sequence). Trimming shortened V by 2 bases and J by 9 bases, and 7 bases separated the two germline ends. This CDR3 contains 11 residues. CDR3 region: CAWSKGRELFF. The covered CDR3 bases are TGTGCCTGGAGTAAGGGGCGGGAG.

For this clone: The read ends 3 residues before the CDR3 terminus; that terminus is restored from the germline J gene. The chain couples TRBV19 to TRBJ1-3; TRBD1 is a possible D gene (5 bases). This CDR3 has 14 amino acids. Germline values: CDR1 LNHDA, CDR2 SQIVND (reference sequence). The germline V and J ends were trimmed by 3 bases and 4 bases, with 10 bases remaining between them. Here the CDR3 reads CASSIPAGGNTIYF. The CDR3 bases that were read are TGTGCCAGTAGTATTCCGGCAGGGGGAAACACC.

The sequenced CDR3 bases are TGTGCCAGCAGCTCAGAGGGGTTTAATTCACCG. It translates to CASSSEGFNSP. The whole CDR3 protein is CASSSEGFNSPLFF. The rearrangement uses TRBV7-2 and TRBJ2-2; D is tentatively TRBD1 or TRBD2 (5 bases each). The CDR3 is cut off 3 residues early in the read; its end comes from the germline J gene. Germline loops: CDR1 SGHTA, CDR2 FQGNSA. There are 14 residues in the CDR3.

Remarks on this clone: The read is 3 residues too short to cover the CDR3 end, so that end is filled in from the germline J gene. V usage is TRBV5-1 and J usage is TRBJ2-5, with 11 bases matching TRBD2. The CDR3 is 15 amino acids. Germline V gives CDR1 SGHRS, CDR2 YFSETQ. Trimming removed 1 base from V and 2 bases from J; junction bases left unmatched: 1. CDR3 bases read: TGCGCCAGCAGCTTGACTAGCGGGGGACAAGAGACC. It codes for CASSLTSGGQET. The complete CDR3 reads CASSLTSGGQETQYF.

For this clone: Read data end 3 residues before the CDR3 end; the end is taken from the germline J gene. The chain couples TRBV11-2 to TRBJ2-7; D is ambiguous. Germline V lookup: CDR1 SGHAT, CDR2 FQNNGV. The V end lost 0 bases, the J end lost 5 bases, and 11 bases lay between the germline ends. This CDR3 spans 14 amino acids. The CDR3 reads CASSLDLSPHEQYF. CDR3 bases read: TGTGCCAGCAGCTTAGATCTATCGCCCCACGAG.

Points on this clone: The read terminates 3 residues ahead of where the CDR3 ends, so the germline J gene completes it. The chain carries TRBV5-1 and TRBJ1-1, with D possibly matching TRBD1 (6 bases). Germline assignment: CDR1 SGHRS and CDR2 YFSETQ. The germline V and J ends were trimmed by 2 bases and 1 base, with 12 bases remaining between them. The CDR3 consists of 15 residues. The CDR3: CASSFWTAPNTEAFF. CDR3 DNA, as far as it was read: TGCGCCAGCAGCTTCTGGACAGCCCCGAACACTGAA.

As regards this clone: The read falls 3 residues short of the CDR3 end, and the missing part is taken from the germline J gene. The chain couples TRBV7-9 to TRBJ2-4; D ambiguous. Trimming removed 5 bases at V and 8 bases at J, with 7 bases between. The CDR3 has 11 amino acids. Germline V gene sequence: CDR1 SEHNR, CDR2 FQNEAQ (reference sequence). CDR3: CASSPLDIQYF. CDR3 DNA (partial): TGTGCCAGCAGCCCCTTAGACATT.

CDR3 bases read: TGTGCCTGGAGACAGGGGGCAACTAATGAAAAG. Translating it yields CAWRQGATNEK. The full CDR3 protein reads CAWRQGATNEKLFF. This chain connects TRBV30 to TRBJ2-2, with 9 bases aligning to TRBD1. The missing CDR3 end, 3 residues past where the read stops, is filled in from the germline J gene. The CDR3 runs 14 residues. Germline lookup yields CDR1 GTSNPN and CDR2 SVGIG (reference sequence).

The DNA read from the CDR3 is TGTGCCAGCAGCCAAGGGAGGGGCAAAGGTGAG. Its translation: CASSQGRGKGE. Given in full, the CDR3 is CASSQGRGKGEQFF. The chain has TRBV7-2 and TRBJ2-1, with 7 positions matching TRBD2. The sequence runs out 3 residues before the end of the CDR3; the remainder is reconstructed from the germline J gene. CDR1 is SGHTA and CDR2 is FQGNSA in the germline V gene. This CDR3 is 14 amino acids long. With 5 bases clipped from V and 9 bases from J, the junction kept 10 bases outside the gene matches. Filled out from reference TRBV7-2 and TRBJ2-1, the complete variable domain reads GAGVSQSPSNKVTEKGKDVELRCDPISGHTALYWYRQSLGQGLEFLIYFQGNSAPDKSGLPSDRFSAERTGGSVSTLTIQRTQQEDSAVYLCASSQGRGKGEQFFGPGTRLTVL.

About this clone itself: Relative to the germline gene, one junction end is altered; a read error may explain this. The read terminates 3 residues before the CDR3 end, so the remaining end is supplied by the germline J gene. J is TRBJ2-3 and V is TRBV18; 7 bases are shared with TRBD1. CDR3 length: 14 amino acids. Per germline, CDR1 KGHSH and CDR2 LQKENI. CDR3 region: CASSPRQGSETQYF. CDR3 DNA, as far as it was read: TGTGCCAGCTCACCACGACAGGGTTCAGAGACG.

Details on this clone: From the germline J gene comes the end of the CDR3, since the read stops 3 residues before it. This sequence joins TRBV6-2 or TRBV6-3 and TRBJ2-7, with 7 bases matching TRBD1. After removal of 2 bases from V and 6 bases from J, the junction contained 7 bases not matched to a gene. In germline, CDR1 is MNHEY, CDR2 SVGEGT. This CDR3 region has 14 residues. The CDR3 spells CASSYGQEWGEQYF. CDR3 DNA, as far as it was read: TGTGCCAGCAGTTACGGACAGGAATGGGGCGAG.

To note about this clone: Read coverage stops 3 residues before the CDR3 terminus; the germline J gene supplies the remainder. V gene TRBV19 combines with J gene TRBJ1-6; D might be TRBD1 (6 bases). The length of the CDR3 is 15 residues. V dropped 11 bases and J dropped 9 bases, with 23 bases sitting between them. CDR1 is LNHDA and CDR2 is SQIVND in the germline V gene (reference sequence). CDR3 amino acids: CASLGGAALGSPLHF. CDR3 DNA, as far as it was read: TGTGCCTCCTTAGGGGGGGCCGCCTTGGGTTCACCC.

On this clone: Coverage ceases 3 residues before the CDR3 finishes, and the germline J gene fills in the end. The chain uses TRBV19 and TRBJ2-3, with D possibly being TRBD1 (6 bases). The germline V gene encodes CDR1 LNHDA and CDR2 SQIVND (reference sequence). This CDR3 has 13 residues. The part of the CDR3 DNA that was read is TGTGCCAGTAGTCCAGGGGTGGGCCAGCCG. Its translation: CASSPGVGQP. The whole CDR3 protein is CASSPGVGQPQYF.

Concerning this clone: Sequencing ends 3 residues short of the CDR3 end; the germline J gene provides the rest. This chain links TRBV7-9 with TRBJ2-1; 10 bases map to TRBD2. This CDR3 contains 15 residues. V shed 5 bases and J 5 bases; nucleotides not matched to a gene: 6. Germline V gives CDR1 SEHNR, CDR2 FQNEAQ (reference sequence). CDR3 protein: CASSPLAGANNEQFF. CDR3 DNA, as far as it was read: TGTGCCAGCAGCCCGCTAGCGGGAGCCAACAATGAG.

Details on this clone: The missing CDR3 end, 3 residues past where the read stops, is filled in from the germline J gene. This chain joins TRBV7-2 and TRBJ1-4; D perhaps matches TRBD1 (6 bases). The CDR3 is 15 residues long. In germline, CDR1 is SGHTA, CDR2 FQGNSA. CDR3 protein: CASSLAGTWTSPLFF. CDR3 bases read: TGTGCCAGCAGCTTAGCGGGGACATGGACTTCACCA.

Comments on this clone: An end of the junction does not agree with germline; a read error may underlie this. The CDR3 end is not reached by the read, which stops 3 residues before it; the germline J gene fills it in. The chain joins TRBV7-9 to TRBJ2-7; D not certain. CDR1 and CDR2 from the germline V gene are SEHNR and FQNEAQ (reference sequence). CDR3 length: 12 residues. CDR3 DNA (partial): TGTTCCAGCAGCTTCAAGGCCTACGAG. Its protein is CSSSFKAYE. The entire CDR3 protein reads CSSSFKAYEQYF.

A remark on this clone: The CDR3 goes on 3 residues after the read ends, and that part is filled in from the germline J gene. The chain links TRBV11-1 to TRBJ2-7; TRBD1 aligns across 9 bases. Trimming cost V 5 bases and J 5 bases; bases outside gene matches: 4. Per the germline V gene, CDR1 is SGHAT and CDR2 is FQDESV (reference sequence). The CDR3 has 13 amino acids. The CDR3 is CASSLGQGDEQYF. The DNA read from the CDR3 is TGTGCCAGCAGCCTGGGACAGGGAGACGAG.

Details on this clone: Sequencing ends 3 residues short of the CDR3 end; the germline J gene provides the rest. This sequence joins TRBV2 and TRBJ2-1; 9 bases match TRBD2. CDR3 length equals 15 residues. Germline-derived CDR1 and CDR2 are SNHLY and FYNNEI. J gave up 1 base and V 4 bases, and 2 bases lay outside the gene matches. The CDR3 protein is CASSAAGGSYNEQFF. Incomplete CDR3 DNA: TGTGCCAGCAGTGCGGCGGGAGGGTCCTACAATGAG.

As for this clone: The CDR3 end falls 3 residues outside the read, so it is completed with the germline J gene. The chain employs TRBV6-2 or TRBV6-3 and TRBJ2-1; D gene unclear. Trimming removed 6 bases at V and 0 bases at J, with 12 bases between. CDR1 and CDR2 from the germline V gene are MNHEY and SVGEGT. This CDR3 is 15 amino acids long. The sequenced CDR3 bases are TGTGCCAGCAGGACCCCACCTAGCTCCTACAATGAG. Its translation is CASRTPPSSYNE. In full, the CDR3 is CASRTPPSSYNEQFF.

About this clone: The CDR3 end lies 3 residues beyond the end of the read and is filled in from the germline J gene. This chain connects TRBV2 to TRBJ1-2, with TRBD1 matching over 7 bases. The CDR3 consists of 14 residues. Germline V gene lookup returns CDR1 SNHLY and CDR2 FYNNEI. Trimming at V came to 7 bases and at J to 4 bases, leaving 9 bases not matched to a gene. The covered CDR3 bases are TGTGCCAGCACTAAAATGACAGGGAGCTATGGC. Translating it yields CASTKMTGSYG. The whole CDR3 sequence reads CASTKMTGSYGYTF.